This passage covers 19 T cell receptor beta chains from one sample sequenced in a study of CD8 T cells in ankylosing spondylitis. TCRdb independently ran MiXCR on the 5' RACE reads; one entry per CDR3 protein. The table lists 150,000 or so distinct CDR3 sequences, 9.8% of them singletons. The specimen was blood, either unsorted or a sorted T cell fraction (not recorded which). The origin of the receptors is a female donor with ankylosing spondylitis or in good health (not recorded which).

The V and J genes are TRBV20-1 and TRBJ1-1, with 7 bases lining up with TRBD1. The CDR3 loop spans 12 amino acids. The V and J ends lost 6 bases and 6 bases, in that order; junction bases with no gene match: 7. Germline V gene data show CDR1 as DFQATT and CDR2 as SNEGSKA (reference sequence). Written as DNA, the CDR3 is TGCAGTGCCCCGACAGGGACGGCTGAAGCTTTCTTT. Translation: CSAPTGTAEAFF.

This clonotype was seen ten or more times. V is TRBV20-1 and J is TRBJ2-5; D might be TRBD2 (5 bases). Between the trimmed V and J ends, which lost 3 bases and 7 bases, there was a span of 12 bases. Germline loops: CDR1 DFQATT, CDR2 SNEGSKA (reference sequence). CDR3 length: 12 amino acids. The CDR3 reads CSARELEGTQYF. For the CDR3, the DNA is TGCAGTGCTAGGGAACTAGAAGGGACCCAGTACTTC.

The chain combines TRBV10-2 with TRBJ2-3, with no clear D. CDR1 and CDR2 from the germline V gene are WSHSY and SAAADI. There are 12 residues in the CDR3. The V gene lost 3 bases and the J gene lost 4 bases, with 5 bases spanning the gap. The DNA of the CDR3 is TGCGCCAGCAGTGAAAGACCAGATACGCAGTATTTT. This translates into CASSERPDTQYF.

The J gene is TRBJ2-7, the V gene TRBV2; maybe TRBD2 (6 bases). Trimming cost V 3 bases and J 4 bases, with 13 bases left between them. This CDR3 spans 14 amino acids. The germline V gene has CDR1 SNHLY and CDR2 FYNNEI. CDR3 region: CASSDISGVYEQYF. In DNA form, the CDR3 reads TGTGCCAGCAGTGATATTAGCGGAGTATACGAGCAGTACTTC.

This clonotype was found a few times. The rearrangement uses TRBV4-3 and TRBJ1-1, with TRBD1 matching 7 bases. Germline V gives CDR1 LGHNA, CDR2 YSLEER. This CDR3 has 13 residues. J lost 7 bases, V lost 5 bases, and 7 bases had no gene match. The chain's CDR3 is CASSADRVSEAFF. As DNA, the CDR3 is TGCGCCAGCAGCGCCGACAGGGTGAGTGAAGCTTTCTTT.

The DNA for the CDR3 is TGTGCCAGCAGCGTCGACGGTGGGAGTTTCACTGAAGCTTTCTTT. Its translation: CASSVDGGSFTEAFF. This chain links TRBV9 with TRBJ1-1, with D uncertain. Between the trimmed V and J ends, which lost 2 bases and 4 bases, there was a span of 15 bases. Per germline, CDR1 SGDLS and CDR2 YYNGEE. This CDR3 region has 15 residues.

This clonotype was detected ten times or more. For the CDR3, the DNA is TGTGCCTGGCGGGACGTCTACAATGAGCAGTTCTTC. This codes for CAWRDVYNEQFF. V usage is TRBV30 and J usage is TRBJ2-1, with D perhaps given as TRBD1 or TRBD2 (5 bases each). The CDR3 spans 12 residues. Trimming shortened V by 5 bases and J by 3 bases, and 8 bases separated the two germline ends. CDR1 and CDR2 from the germline V gene are GTSNPN and SVGIG (reference sequence). Variable domain in full (rest from reference TRBV30 and TRBJ2-1): SQTIHQWPATLVQPVGSPLSLECTVEGTSNPNLYWYRQAAGRGLQLLFYSVGIGQISSEVPQNLSASRPQDRQFILSSKKLLLSDSGFYLCAWRDVYNEQFFGPGTRLTVL.

The chain couples TRBV15 to TRBJ2-1, with 7 bases identical to TRBD2. Germline CDR1 is LNHNV and CDR2 is YYDKDF (reference sequence). The CDR3 covers 18 residues. V lost 3 bases, J lost 8 bases, and 19 bases stayed unmatched. The CDR3 coding sequence is TGTGCCACCAGCAGCAATAGAAAGCTAGCGGTAGGTACTGATGAGCAGTTCTTC. Protein: CATSSNRKLAVGTDEQFF.

The rearrangement uses TRBV9 and TRBJ2-5, with 9 bases identical to TRBD1. Trimming cost V 0 bases and J 5 bases; bases outside gene matches: 5. This CDR3 spans 15 amino acids. Germline V lookup: CDR1 SGDLS, CDR2 YYNGEE. The CDR3 is CASSVEGTGLETQYF. In DNA form, the CDR3 reads TGTGCCAGCAGCGTAGAGGGGACAGGGTTGGAGACCCAGTACTTC.

The sample holds a few counts of this clonotype. V usage is TRBV7-3 and J usage is TRBJ2-3, with 9 bases matching TRBD2. V lost 4 bases and J lost 5; bases outside the gene matches: 7. Germline loops: CDR1 SGHTA, CDR2 FQGTGA. The CDR3 consists of 15 residues. The CDR3 region has the DNA TGTGCCAGCAGCTCGGTCGGCGGGGGGGGAGATACGCAGTATTTT. Translation: CASSSVGGGGDTQYF. Using reference TRBV7-3 and TRBJ2-3 for the parts outside the CDR3, the full variable domain is GAGVSQTPSNKVTEKGKYVELRCDPISGHTALYWYRQSLGQGPEFLIYFQGTGAADDSGLPNDRFFAVRPEGSVSTLKIQRTERGDSAVYLCASSSVGGGGDTQYFGPGTRLTVL.

The gene calls are TRBV9 and TRBJ2-1, with D unclear. Germline V gives CDR1 SGDLS, CDR2 YYNGEE. The CDR3 length is 15 residues. V lost 0 bases and J lost 0, with 7 bases in between. For the CDR3, the DNA is TGTGCCAGCAGCGTAGTCGGATCCTCCTACAATGAGCAGTTCTTC. Translated, it gives CASSVVGSSYNEQFF.

The chain links TRBV6-5 to TRBJ2-2; no reliable D call. Germline V CDR1 and CDR2: MNHEY, SVGAGI. The CDR3 is 12 amino acids. Deletions cut 7 bases from V and 4 bases from J, with 7 bases between. This CDR3 reads CASMGITGELFF. Here the CDR3 DNA reads TGTGCCAGCATGGGAATCACCGGGGAGCTGTTTTTT.

This clonotype was detected only a few times. The chain uses TRBV6-2 or TRBV6-3 and TRBJ2-7; the match to TRBD2 covers 9 bases. The CDR3 runs to 14 residues. Trimming removed 8 bases from V and 4 bases from J; junction bases left unmatched: 9. Germline-derived CDR1 and CDR2 are MNHEY and SVGEGT. DNA for the CDR3: TGTGCCAGCGTTTCGCTAGCGGGATCGTACGAGCAGTACTTC. Residues: CASVSLAGSYEQYF.

The chain has TRBV9 and TRBJ2-5; TRBD2 is a possible D gene (6 bases). CDR1 is SGDLS, CDR2 YYNGEE, per germline. Trimming cost V 3 bases and J 5 bases, with 11 bases left between them. The CDR3 is 13 amino acids. The CDR3 bases are TGTGCCAGCAGCGCCTGGGGGGACGAGACCCAGTACTTC. This codes for CASSAWGDETQYF.

The CDR3, as DNA: TGTGCCAGCAACCCGGGGAGGGTGAATGAGCAGTTCTTC. Translating it yields CASNPGRVNEQFF. J is TRBJ2-1 and V is TRBV7-9, with TRBD2 matching 7 bases. The ends lost 7 bases at V and 7 bases at J; junction bases unmatched: 7. The CDR3 contains 13 residues. CDR1 is SEHNR and CDR2 is FQNEAQ in the germline V gene (reference sequence).

This clonotype was picked up a small number of times. V gene TRBV5-6 combines with J gene TRBJ2-7; D is possibly TRBD1 or TRBD2 (5 bases each). The CDR3 is 13 amino acids. Trimming shortened V by 1 base and J by 5 bases, and 10 bases separated the two germline ends. Germline CDR1 is SGHDT and CDR2 is YYEEEE. CDR3 nucleotide sequence: TGTGCCAGCAGCTTGTGGGGGATCCACGAGCAGTACTTC. Protein sequence: CASSLWGIHEQYF.

This clonotype was detected ten times or more. The rearrangement links TRBV5-1 to TRBJ2-1; the match to TRBD2 covers 7 bases. Germline lookup yields CDR1 SGHRS and CDR2 YFSETQ. The length of the CDR3 is 14 residues. The J segment lost 4 bases and the V segment lost 4 bases, leaving 5 bases of the junction unmatched. In DNA, the CDR3 is TGCGCCAGCAGCCCCAGCGGGAATTACAATGAGCAGTTCTTC. Residues: CASSPSGNYNEQFF.

The rearrangement uses TRBV29-1 and TRBJ2-7; D not resolved. This CDR3 is built from 13 residues. The germline gives CDR1 SQVTM, CDR2 ANQGSEA. Trimming stripped 1 base from V and 3 bases from J, with 10 bases between. CDR3 amino acids: CSVEGTPCYEQYF. The CDR3 region has the DNA TGCAGCGTTGAAGGAACACCCTGCTACGAGCAGTACTTC.

The chain recombines TRBV28 with TRBJ2-1, with a weak D call TRBD2 (5 bases). V was cut by 6 bases and J by 10 bases, with 13 bases left in between. The germline gives CDR1 MDHEN, CDR2 SYDVKM. The CDR3 consists of 12 residues. The CDR3, as DNA: TGTGCCAGCAGCCTTCTACAGCGGGAGCAGTTCTTC. Protein: CASSLLQREQFF.